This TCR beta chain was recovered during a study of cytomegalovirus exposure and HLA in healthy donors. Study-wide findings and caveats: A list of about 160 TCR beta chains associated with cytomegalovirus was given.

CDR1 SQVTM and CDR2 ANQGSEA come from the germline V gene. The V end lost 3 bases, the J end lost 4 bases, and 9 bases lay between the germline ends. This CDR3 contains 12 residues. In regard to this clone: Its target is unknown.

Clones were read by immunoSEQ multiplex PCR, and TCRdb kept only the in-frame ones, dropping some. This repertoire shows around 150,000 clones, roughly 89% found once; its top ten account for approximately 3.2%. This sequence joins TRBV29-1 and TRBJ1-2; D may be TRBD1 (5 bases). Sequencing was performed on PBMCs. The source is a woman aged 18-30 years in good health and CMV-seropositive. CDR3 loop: CSVEGGAYGYTF. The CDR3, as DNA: TGCAGCGTTGAGGGAGGGGCCTATGGCTACACCTTC.